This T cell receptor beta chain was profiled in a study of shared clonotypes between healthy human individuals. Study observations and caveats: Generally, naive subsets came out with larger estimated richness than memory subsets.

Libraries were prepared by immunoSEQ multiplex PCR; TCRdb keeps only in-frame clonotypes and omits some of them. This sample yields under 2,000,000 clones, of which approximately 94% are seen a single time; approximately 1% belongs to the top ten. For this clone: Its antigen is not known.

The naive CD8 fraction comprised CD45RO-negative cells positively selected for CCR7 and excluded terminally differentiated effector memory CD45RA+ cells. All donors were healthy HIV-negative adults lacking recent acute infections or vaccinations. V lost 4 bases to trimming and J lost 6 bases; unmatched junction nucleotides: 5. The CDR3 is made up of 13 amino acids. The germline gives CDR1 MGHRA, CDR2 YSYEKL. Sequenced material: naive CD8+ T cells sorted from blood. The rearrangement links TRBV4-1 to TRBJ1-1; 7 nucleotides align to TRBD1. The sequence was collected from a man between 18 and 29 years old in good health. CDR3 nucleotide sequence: TGCGCCAGCAGCCCAGGGGGATCGGCTGAAGCTTTCTTT. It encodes CASSPGGSAEAFF.